The 31 T cell receptor beta chains in this list originate from one sample, sequenced in a study of beta chain features in type 1 diabetes. Their antigen targets remain unknown. Study observations and caveats: Patients with Type 1 diabetes showed moderately but significantly shorter TCRB CDR3s in all four CD4+ subsets.

Of the isolated RNA, all was reverse transcribed, and so the sequenced material was expressed TCRB transcripts. Clones were read by immunoSEQ multiplex PCR, and TCRdb kept only the in-frame ones, dropping some. Of hundreds of thousands of clones listed, 11% to 15% are singletons. Sequencing was carried out using naive CD4+ T cells from blood. The receptors originated from a man between 18 and 35 years old with type 1 diabetes.

The chain joins TRBV30 to TRBJ1-4; D is unresolved. Trimming left V 5 bases short and J 4 bases short, with 11 bases between. Germline CDR1 and CDR2: GTSNPN and SVGIG (reference sequence). This CDR3 spans 13 amino acids. The DNA for the CDR3 is TGTGCCTGGCGGCATGGACTTAATGAAAAACTGTTTTTT. As protein: CAWRHGLNEKLFF.

This clone was detected only a few times. The chain joins TRBV7-9 to TRBJ1-5, with D tentatively TRBD1 (6 bases). V shed 4 bases and J shed 3 bases, with 13 bases lying between them. From germline, CDR1 is SEHNR and CDR2 FQNEAQ (reference sequence). The CDR3 totals 15 residues. CDR3 protein: CASSSMQGINQPQHF. The CDR3 DNA reads as TGTGCCAGCAGCTCCATGCAGGGGATCAATCAGCCCCAGCATTTT.

The chain recombines TRBV10-3 with TRBJ2-3; the D gene is possibly TRBD2 (5 bases). V was trimmed by 10 bases and J by 1 base, leaving 18 bases between them. The length of the CDR3 is 15 residues. In germline, CDR1 is ENHRY, CDR2 SYGVKD. The CDR3 region is CATGTVGGRTDTQYF. CDR3 bases: TGTGCCACCGGAACGGTTGGCGGGCGCACAGATACGCAGTATTTT.

V and J are TRBV10-3 and TRBJ1-1, with D unclear. Trimming left V 10 bases short and J 1 base short, with 13 bases between. Germline assignment: CDR1 ENHRY and CDR2 SYGVKD. The CDR3 is 13 amino acids. CDR3: CATTTLRNTEAFF. DNA of the CDR3: TGTGCCACCACAACGCTCCGGAACACTGAAGCTTTCTTT.

This chain links TRBV6-5 with TRBJ2-7; tentatively, D is TRBD1 (6 bases). V was trimmed by 4 bases and J by 6 bases, leaving 13 bases between them. CDR1 MNHEY and CDR2 SVGAGI come from the germline V gene. CDR3 length equals 13 residues. CDR3 bases: TGTGCCAGCAGTTCCCACAGGGCTAGCGAGCAGTACTTC. Protein product: CASSSHRASEQYF.

This clone came up a few times. The V and J genes are TRBV18 and TRBJ1-6; 9 nucleotides line up with TRBD1. CDR3 length: 16 residues. The V gene end was trimmed by 1 base and the J gene end by 7 bases; junction bases not matched to a gene: 5. In germline, CDR1 is KGHSH, CDR2 LQKENI. CDR3 nucleotide sequence: TGTGCCAGCTCACCACAGCCCACAGGGGGCAATTCACCCCTCCACTTT. This sequence encodes CASSPQPTGGNSPLHF.

This clone was detected only a few times. This chain connects TRBV4-3 to TRBJ1-1; no reliable D call. CDR1 is LGHNA, CDR2 YSLEER, per germline. The V end was cut by 1 base, the J end by 2 bases, with 20 bases between. The CDR3 totals 18 residues. DNA of the CDR3: TGCGCCAGCAGCCAAGTCCAAGGGTTTACGGCGGTTAACACTGAAGCTTTCTTT. Residues: CASSQVQGFTAVNTEAFF.

This clone was counted only a few times. This chain connects TRBV5-5 to TRBJ2-1, with TRBD2 as a possible D gene (6 bases). Trimming stripped 1 base from V and 6 bases from J, with 11 bases between. CDR1 is SGHKS and CDR2 is YYEKEE in the germline V gene (reference sequence). The CDR3 has 14 residues. CDR3 nucleotides: TGTGCCAGCAGCTTGCCCGGGAGCAGCAATGAGCAGTTCTTC. As protein: CASSLPGSSNEQFF.

The chain carries TRBV9 and TRBJ1-4, with 7 bases fitting TRBD1. J lost 0 bases, V lost 4 bases, and 6 bases had no gene match. The germline gives CDR1 SGDLS, CDR2 YYNGEE. CDR3 length equals 16 residues. The CDR3 is CASSPQGPSTNEKLFF. The CDR3 DNA reads as TGTGCCAGCAGCCCACAGGGGCCCTCAACTAATGAAAAACTGTTTTTT.

This clone has more than one count but fewer than ten. The chain couples TRBV7-2 to TRBJ2-5, with D unresolved. This CDR3 region has 13 residues. Germline V lookup: CDR1 SGHTA, CDR2 FQGNSA. Trimming took 8 bases from V and 2 from J, leaving 12 bases between them. The CDR3 nucleotides are TGTGCCAGCTCTAATGTGGGTCAAGAGACCCAGTACTTC. Translation gives CASSNVGQETQYF.

This clone was picked up a small number of times. Within the sample, other DNA sequences also encode this same CDR3. V and J are TRBV9 and TRBJ2-7; possible D gene TRBD2, 5 bases. The length of the CDR3 is 14 residues. The germline gives CDR1 SGDLS, CDR2 YYNGEE. Trimming left V 0 bases short and J 1 base short, with 8 bases between. The CDR3 spells CASSVGGLSYEQYF. The CDR3, as DNA: TGTGCCAGCAGCGTAGGCGGGCTTTCCTACGAGCAGTACTTC. The full variable domain, with the rest looked up from reference TRBV9 and TRBJ2-7, is DSGVTQTPKHLITATGQRVTLRCSPRSGDLSVYWYQQSLDQGLQFLIQYYNGEERAKGNILERFSAQQFPDLHSELNLSSLELGDSALYFCASSVGGLSYEQYFGPGTRLTVT.

The genes are TRBV6-5 and TRBJ1-2; D uncertain. The CDR3 is made up of 15 amino acids. Trimming stripped 5 bases from V and 2 bases from J, with 15 bases between. The germline gives CDR1 MNHEY, CDR2 SVGAGI. DNA of the CDR3: TGTGCCAGCAGTCGAGGCTGGAGGAGGAACTATGGCTACACCTTC. This encodes CASSRGWRRNYGYTF.

This chain connects TRBV6-5 to TRBJ2-7; perhaps D is TRBD1 or TRBD2 (5 bases each). Germline CDR1 reads MNHEY; CDR2 reads SVGAGI. The CDR3 covers 14 residues. Trimming left V 6 bases short and J 4 bases short, with 16 bases between. The CDR3 spells CASSFNGAPYEQYF. Here the CDR3 DNA reads TGTGCCAGCAGCTTTAACGGGGCGCCATACGAGCAGTACTTC.

This clone was counted a few times. V usage is TRBV4-2 and J usage is TRBJ2-7; 9 bases agree with TRBD1. Germline V gene lookup returns CDR1 LGHNA and CDR2 YNFKEQ. Trimming cost V 0 bases and J 1 base; bases outside gene matches: 1. The CDR3 totals 15 residues. The CDR3 DNA follows: TGTGCCAGCAGCCAAGAAGGGACAGGGTCCTACGAGCAGTACTTC. Its translation is CASSQEGTGSYEQYF.

The rearrangement links TRBV30 to TRBJ1-1; D not resolved. The CDR3 totals 17 residues. Germline V gives CDR1 GTSNPN, CDR2 SVGIG (reference sequence). The germline V and J ends were trimmed by 4 bases and 0 bases, with 21 bases remaining between them. The CDR3 nucleotides read TGTGCCTGGACAGAGGCCCGCTCTAGCTCGGTGAACACTGAAGCTTTCTTT. This codes for CAWTEARSSSVNTEAFF.

This clone was picked up a small number of times. The gene calls are TRBV7-9 and TRBJ2-5; 10 bases match TRBD1. The CDR3 is made up of 14 amino acids. The germline gives CDR1 SEHNR, CDR2 FQNEAQ (reference sequence). V dropped 5 bases and J dropped 5; count of bases not matched to a gene: 5. CDR3 bases: TGTGCCAGCAGCACGACAGGGGGCTCGGAGACCCAGTACTTC. It encodes CASSTTGGSETQYF.

This clone was seen a handful of times. V gene TRBV29-1 combines with J gene TRBJ1-2; D may be TRBD1 (5 bases). This CDR3 has 13 residues. V was pared by 6 bases and J by 4 bases, with 15 bases between. The germline V gene has CDR1 SQVTM and CDR2 ANQGSEA. The CDR3 here is CSVRGDDRYGYTF. The CDR3 DNA is TGCAGCGTCCGGGGGGATGATCGCTATGGCTACACCTTC.

The sample holds a few counts of this clone. The CDR3 DNA reads TGTGCCAGCAGCCCCTGGGCCGTAGATACGCAGTATTTT. Protein product: CASSPWAVDTQYF. This chain links TRBV5-4 with TRBJ2-3; the D is unclear. Germline assignment: CDR1 SGHNT and CDR2 YYREEE (reference sequence). The CDR3 consists of 13 residues. The V end was cut by 4 bases, the J end by 5 bases, with 11 bases between.

On this clone itself: The germline gene is not matched at one end of the junction; a read error may be the cause. The rearrangement links TRBV6-5 to TRBJ2-4; tentatively, D is TRBD1 or TRBD2 (5 bases each). This CDR3 has 13 residues. Per germline, CDR1 MNHEY and CDR2 SVGAGI. DNA of the CDR3: TGTGCCAGCAGTAACTCTCGGGGCCACATTCAGTACTTC. It yields the protein CASSNSRGHIQYF.

This clone was seen only a few times. The chain recombines TRBV25-1 with TRBJ2-5, with TRBD2 matching 11 bases. CDR1 is MGHDK and CDR2 is SYGVNS in the germline V gene. The CDR3 is 15 amino acids. Trimming cost V 4 bases and J 1 base; bases outside gene matches: 2. This CDR3 reads CASSVLAGGQETQYF. The CDR3 bases are TGTGCCAGCAGTGTTCTAGCGGGAGGCCAAGAGACCCAGTACTTC.

This chain joins TRBV6-5 and TRBJ1-1; D gene unclear. Germline V gene sequence: CDR1 MNHEY, CDR2 SVGAGI. The CDR3 has 15 residues. V lost 0 bases and J 6 bases, leaving 14 bases between the germline ends. The CDR3 loop is CASSYSAALRSEAFF. Written as DNA, the CDR3 is TGTGCCAGCAGTTACTCGGCAGCACTAAGGTCTGAAGCTTTCTTT.

V usage is TRBV5-1 and J usage is TRBJ1-2, with 7 bases aligning to TRBD1. The CDR3 is 15 amino acids. From germline, CDR1 is SGHRS and CDR2 YFSETQ. Losses at the gene ends were 0 bases for V and 6 bases for J; bases not matched to a gene: 8. The CDR3 DNA sequence: TGCGCCAGCAGCTTGGTGAGGGACAGAATCAATGGCTACACCTTC. It specifies CASSLVRDRINGYTF. Full variable domain (rest looked up from reference TRBV5-1 and TRBJ1-2): KAGVTQTPRYLIKTRGQQVTLSCSPISGHRSVSWYQQTPGQGLQFLFEYFSETQRNKGNFPGRFSGRQFSNSRSEMNVSTLELGDSALYLCASSLVRDRINGYTFGSGTRLTVV.

The chain has TRBV5-6 and TRBJ1-2; D gene unclear. The CDR3 runs to 14 residues. Germline lookup yields CDR1 SGHDT and CDR2 YYEEEE. V lost 1 base, J lost 4 bases, and 11 bases lay in between. In DNA, the CDR3 is TGTGCCAGCAGCTTGTGGTATCAGCCCTATGGCTACACCTTC. As protein: CASSLWYQPYGYTF.

The chain links TRBV19 to TRBJ2-2, with unresolved D. V was trimmed by 4 bases and J by 3 bases, leaving 3 bases between them. CDR1 LNHDA and CDR2 SQIVND come from the germline V gene (reference sequence). CDR3 size: 12 residues. CDR3 sequence (DNA): TGTGCCAGTAGTAGTTACACCGGGGAGCTGTTTTTT. Amino acid sequence: CASSSYTGELFF.

In its sample, this clone was seen a few times. This chain links TRBV2 with TRBJ2-1; 8 nucleotides agree with TRBD2. The V gene's germline CDR1 is SNHLY and CDR2 FYNNEI. The CDR3 spans 12 residues. The ends lost 6 bases at V and 15 bases at J; junction bases unmatched: 10. The CDR3 sequence: CASRKTSGSLFF. CDR3 in DNA: TGTGCCAGCAGAAAAACTAGCGGATCTTTGTTCTTC.

This clone was seen a handful of times. CDR3 protein: CATSGRFF. The CDR3, as DNA: TGTGCCACCAGCGGCCGGTTCTTC. The rearrangement links TRBV15 to TRBJ2-1, with D hard to call. CDR1 and CDR2 (germline): LNHNV, YYDKDF (reference sequence). The CDR3 has 8 residues. The V and J ends lost 5 bases and 15 bases respectively, with 5 bases between them.

This clone has only a few counts. This sequence joins TRBV7-2 and TRBJ2-3; D perhaps matches TRBD2 (6 bases). Germline V gene lookup returns CDR1 SGHTA and CDR2 FQGNSA. V lost 5 bases, J lost 0 bases, and 15 bases lay in between. CDR3 length: 16 amino acids. The CDR3 here is CASSLWASASTDTQYF. In DNA form, the CDR3 reads TGTGCCAGCAGCCTTTGGGCTAGCGCGAGCACAGATACGCAGTATTTT.

This clone was seen more than once but under ten times. V is TRBV19 and J is TRBJ2-5; tentatively, D is TRBD2 (5 bases). Germline V CDR1 and CDR2: LNHDA, SQIVND (reference sequence). Trimming removed 7 bases from V and 1 base from J, with 25 bases in between. The CDR3 runs to 18 residues. The CDR3 bases are TGTGCCAGTACCCTAAGCCCAGGACTTAGCAACCGCCAAGAGACCCAGTACTTC. The encoded protein is CASTLSPGLSNRQETQYF.

The chain links TRBV11-1 to TRBJ2-3; 8 bases align to TRBD1. The germline V gene encodes CDR1 SGHAT and CDR2 FQDESV (reference sequence). The V segment lost 3 bases and the J segment 3 bases; nucleotides outside the gene matches: 2. This CDR3 has 14 residues. This CDR3 reads CASSLGQDTDTQYF. The CDR3 coding sequence is TGTGCCAGCAGCTTGGGACAGGATACAGATACGCAGTATTTT.

This clone was seen more than once but under ten times. Other DNA sequences from this sample encode an identical CDR3 as well. The chain recombines TRBV7-2 with TRBJ2-5; 7 bases align to TRBD1. Germline V lookup: CDR1 SGHTA, CDR2 FQGNSA. The V and J ends lost 0 bases and 1 base, in that order; junction bases with no gene match: 2. This CDR3 is 15 amino acids long. The CDR3 nucleotides read TGTGCCAGCAGCTTAGCCGGGACAGCCCAAGAGACCCAGTACTTC. Translation: CASSLAGTAQETQYF.

The genes are TRBV7-9 and TRBJ2-7, with a tentative D call TRBD2 (5 bases). The ends were cut back, 2 bases at V and 5 bases at J, with 13 bases in the middle. The CDR3 runs to 14 residues. CDR1 SEHNR and CDR2 FQNEAQ come from the germline V gene (reference sequence). This CDR3 is CASSLFGRRDEQYF. CDR3 bases: TGTGCCAGCAGCTTATTTGGGAGAAGGGACGAGCAGTACTTC.